These 17 T cell receptor beta chains came from one sample sequenced in a study of cytomegalovirus exposure and HLA in healthy donors. Produced via immunoSEQ multiplex PCR; TCRdb's table is partial and in-frame only. The sample records approximately 190,000 clones, roughly 84% being singletons. The sequencing input was PBMCs. Receptors originate from a man aged 18 to 30 in good health and CMV-seropositive.

This sequence joins TRBV6-6 and TRBJ2-1; no clear D. The V end lost 6 bases, the J end lost 8 bases, and 8 bases lay between the germline ends. The germline CDR1 and CDR2 sequences are MNHNY and SVGAGI (reference sequence). The CDR3 is 11 amino acids. CDR3: CASRILDEQFF. CDR3 in DNA: TGTGCCAGCAGGATACTGGATGAGCAGTTCTTC.

The chain links TRBV4-3 to TRBJ2-1; D unresolved. This CDR3 spans 16 amino acids. Between the trimmed V and J ends, which lost 0 bases and 0 bases, there was a span of 9 bases. Germline V gene data show CDR1 as LGHNA and CDR2 as YSLEER. CDR3 loop: CASSQEPSISYNEQFF. The CDR3 DNA sequence: TGCGCCAGCAGCCAAGAGCCTAGTATCTCCTACAATGAGCAGTTCTTC.

This clone was counted once. V and J are TRBV29-1 and TRBJ1-1; 8 positions agree with TRBD1. CDR3 size: 12 residues. V trimming: 7 bases; J trimming: 1 base; junction bases outside the gene matches: 2. CDR1 SQVTM and CDR2 ANQGSEA come from the germline V gene. This CDR3 is CSAGTGNTEAFF. CDR3 coding DNA: TGCAGCGCCGGGACAGGGAACACTGAAGCTTTCTTT.

The gene calls are TRBV10-3 and TRBJ2-3; 7 bases are shared with TRBD2. J gave up 4 bases and V 1 base, and 2 bases lay outside the gene matches. The CDR3 covers 14 residues. CDR1 is ENHRY and CDR2 is SYGVKD in the germline V gene. This CDR3 is CAISEWGGADTQYF. CDR3 sequence (DNA): TGTGCCATCAGTGAGTGGGGGGGAGCAGATACGCAGTATTTT.

V is TRBV30 and J is TRBJ2-1; 15 bases line up with TRBD2. Losses at the gene ends were 2 bases for V and 1 base for J; bases not matched to a gene: 12. This CDR3 has 20 residues. CDR1 and CDR2 from the germline V gene are GTSNPN and SVGIG (reference sequence). CDR3 DNA: TGTGCCTGGAGTATTCAAGGGACTAGCGGGAGGTGGGTTTCCTACAATGAGCAGTTCTTC. It translates to CAWSIQGTSGRWVSYNEQFF.

The V call is TRBV6-5, the J call TRBJ1-3; 9 bases match TRBD1. J was trimmed by 4 bases and V by 5 bases; bases with no gene match: 6. The CDR3 covers 15 residues. Per the germline V gene, CDR1 is MNHEY and CDR2 is SVGAGI. The CDR3 region is CASSISGTGGNTIYF. The CDR3 DNA reads as TGTGCCAGCAGTATCTCCGGGACAGGGGGAAACACCATATATTTT.

The V gene is TRBV18, the J gene TRBJ2-1; D call uncertain. The V end lost 6 bases, the J end lost 5 bases, and 20 bases lay between the germline ends. This CDR3 contains 16 residues. Germline loops: CDR1 KGHSH, CDR2 LQKENI. The CDR3 is CASSRRTSSAHNEQFF. The CDR3 bases are TGTGCCAGCTCCCGGCGCACCTCGAGCGCCCACAATGAGCAGTTCTTC.

The chain employs TRBV27 and TRBJ2-5, with 9 bases aligning to TRBD2. V was clipped by 1 base and J by 5 bases; unmatched bases: 5. The CDR3 covers 15 residues. The germline V gene has CDR1 MNHEY and CDR2 SMNVEV (reference sequence). The CDR3 reads CASSLWSSGKETQYF. DNA for the CDR3: TGTGCCAGCAGTTTATGGTCTAGCGGGAAGGAGACCCAGTACTTC.

The rearrangement uses TRBV5-1 and TRBJ2-3, with 8 bases lining up with TRBD1. With 1 base clipped from V and 0 bases from J, the junction kept 1 base outside the gene matches. Germline V CDR1 and CDR2: SGHRS, YFSETQ. This CDR3 contains 15 residues. As DNA, the CDR3 is TGCGCCAGCAGCTTGCAGGGGGCGAGCACAGATACGCAGTATTTT. Protein: CASSLQGASTDTQYF. Combining the CDR3 with reference TRBV5-1 and TRBJ2-3 gives the whole variable domain KAGVTQTPRYLIKTRGQQVTLSCSPISGHRSVSWYQQTPGQGLQFLFEYFSETQRNKGNFPGRFSGRQFSNSRSEMNVSTLELGDSALYLCASSLQGASTDTQYFGPGTRLTVL.

This chain connects TRBV29-1 to TRBJ2-7; 11 nucleotides agree with TRBD2. The CDR3 is made up of 15 amino acids. Germline loops: CDR1 SQVTM, CDR2 ANQGSEA. V lost 6 bases, J lost 6 bases, and 13 bases stayed unmatched. CDR3 sequence reads: CSVVLGLAGGAEQYF. DNA for the CDR3: TGCAGCGTAGTATTAGGATTAGCGGGAGGGGCCGAGCAGTACTTC.

The chain employs TRBV7-8 and TRBJ2-6; no reliable D call. The CDR3 contains 17 residues. Trimming left V 5 bases short and J 5 bases short, with 19 bases between. The V gene's germline CDR1 is SGHVS and CDR2 FQNEAQ. CDR3 protein: CASSNPWPQSRANVLTF. The CDR3 DNA reads as TGTGCCAGCAGCAATCCGTGGCCACAAAGTCGGGCCAACGTCCTGACTTTC. The whole variable domain, remainder taken from reference TRBV7-8 and TRBJ2-6, is GAGVSQSPRYKVAKRGQDVALRCDPISGHVSLFWYQQALGQGPEFLTYFQNEAQLDKSGLPSDRFFAERPEGSVSTLKIQRTQQEDSAVYLCASSNPWPQSRANVLTFGAGSRLTVL.

A single count supports this clone. The V gene is TRBV4-3, the J gene TRBJ1-4; no definite D call. Between the trimmed V and J ends, which lost 0 bases and 8 bases, there was a span of 13 bases. The CDR3 runs to 15 residues. Germline-derived CDR1 and CDR2 are LGHNA and YSLEER. The CDR3 spells CASSQERGGGEKLFF. Written as DNA, the CDR3 is TGCGCCAGCAGCCAAGAACGGGGAGGAGGAGAAAAACTGTTTTTT.

The V and J genes are TRBV18 and TRBJ1-4, with a weak D call TRBD1 (5 bases). The CDR3 runs to 15 residues. V lost 4 bases and J lost 5, with 14 bases in between. Germline-derived CDR1 and CDR2 are KGHSH and LQKENI. CDR3 in amino acids: CASSLQRRDNEKLFF. Here the CDR3 DNA reads TGTGCCAGCTCACTACAACGGCGGGACAATGAAAAACTGTTTTTT.

This rearrangement joins TRBV5-1 to TRBJ2-7; the D gene is possibly TRBD2 (6 bases). CDR3 size: 15 residues. The V end was cut by 0 bases, the J end by 2 bases, with 12 bases between. Germline CDR1 is SGHRS and CDR2 is YFSETQ. The CDR3 DNA follows: TGCGCCAGCAGCTTGGCGTGGACGGGGGCCTACGAGCAGTACTTC. Protein product: CASSLAWTGAYEQYF.

The V call is TRBV15, the J call TRBJ2-7, with D perhaps matching TRBD2 (5 bases). Germline V gene data show CDR1 as LNHNV and CDR2 as YYDKDF (reference sequence). V dropped 0 bases and J dropped 5 bases, with 14 bases sitting between them. This CDR3 has 15 residues. DNA of the CDR3: TGTGCCACCAGCAGAGATCTGAGAGGGTTCGACGAGCAGTACTTC. Translated, it gives CATSRDLRGFDEQYF.

The rearrangement uses TRBV4-2 and TRBJ1-1; tentatively, D is TRBD1 (5 bases). CDR1 is LGHNA and CDR2 is YNFKEQ in the germline V gene. Trimming removed 4 bases from V and 5 bases from J, with 17 bases in between. The CDR3 has 15 residues. In DNA, the CDR3 is TGTGCCAGCAGCCCGGGGGGGACCCAAGAAACTGAAGCTTTCTTT. Translated: CASSPGGTQETEAFF.

The CDR3 DNA reads as TGCGCCAGCACCCTAGGACAGGGTATCACTGAAGCTTTCTTT. Its protein is CASTLGQGITEAFF. The chain couples TRBV10-2 to TRBJ1-1; 8 nucleotides line up with TRBD1. There are 14 residues in the CDR3. Germline loops: CDR1 WSHSY, CDR2 SAAADI. V trimming: 7 bases; J trimming: 4 bases; junction bases outside the gene matches: 8.